This TCR beta chain appears in the sequencing data of a study of technical replicates of blood from a few donors (dated 2017 in TCRdb). As concerns this clone: The clone's antigen remains unknown. The record has no base qualities; no much larger clone is one base away.

Spanning cysteine to phenylalanine, the CDR3 consists of 14 amino acids. CDR3 DNA only is kept here, 42 bases in frame from base 1. Between the V and J ends, shortened by 2 bases and 3 bases respectively, the junction contains 10 bases. Taken from the germline V gene, the CDR1 and CDR2 loops are SGHRS and YFSETQ. Library prep was done by the immunoSEQ multiplex PCR assay. TCRdb holds this immuneACCESS table with in-frame rearrangements only. Some clones are missing; in checked studies, unresolved V genes explain under half, and the rest has no known cause. Recorded for this sample are 83,000 or so clones; approximately 92% of them occurred a single time. The ten largest clones capture more than 0.2% of the sample.

Rearrangement joined TRBV5-1 to TRBJ2-3, with the D gene not confidently named. The clonotype originates from a human donor in good health. Sample: T cells isolated from PBMCs. The CDR3 region has the sequence CASSFGDPTDTQYF. The DNA reads as follows: TGCGCCAGCAGCTTCGGAGACCCGACAGATACGCAGTATTTT.